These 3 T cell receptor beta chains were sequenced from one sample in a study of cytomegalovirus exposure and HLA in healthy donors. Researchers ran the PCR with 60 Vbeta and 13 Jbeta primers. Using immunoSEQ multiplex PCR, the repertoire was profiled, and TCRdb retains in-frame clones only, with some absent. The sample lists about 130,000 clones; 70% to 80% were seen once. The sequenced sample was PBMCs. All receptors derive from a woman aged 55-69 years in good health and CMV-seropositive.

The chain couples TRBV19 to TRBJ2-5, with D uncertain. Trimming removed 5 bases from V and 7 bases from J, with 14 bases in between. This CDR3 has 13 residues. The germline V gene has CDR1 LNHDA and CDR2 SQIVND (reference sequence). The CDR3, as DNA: TGTGCCAGTAGTCTACCCTCCTCCGGGACCCAGTACTTC. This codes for CASSLPSSGTQYF.

The CDR3 DNA is TGTGCCAGTAGTATAGGGGACAGGGTCAATGAGCAGTTCTTC. Its translation is CASSIGDRVNEQFF. The chain combines TRBV19 with TRBJ2-1; 9 positions match TRBD1. The germline V gene has CDR1 LNHDA and CDR2 SQIVND (reference sequence). This CDR3 is 14 amino acids long. V gave up 1 base and J gave up 6 bases; unmatched junction bases: 1.

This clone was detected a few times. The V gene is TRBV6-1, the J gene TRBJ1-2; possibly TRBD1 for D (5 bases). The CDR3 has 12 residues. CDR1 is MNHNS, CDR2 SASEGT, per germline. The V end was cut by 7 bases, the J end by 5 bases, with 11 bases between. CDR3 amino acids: CASTSTEYGYTF. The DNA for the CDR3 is TGTGCCAGCACTTCGACAGAATATGGCTACACCTTC.